The following is a T cell receptor beta chain sequence with its context. This clone's antigen is unknown. No much larger clone exists at a distance of one base, and base qualities are not known. This entry is derived from a study of blood T cells in healthy people across ages (dated by TCRdb to the mid-2010s). Notes on the research overall: Template switching captured roughly one uniquely barcoded TCR beta cDNA molecule per two T cells in model experiments. To avoid experimental bias, donors of different ages were randomly spread across the sequencing lanes. To track age-related changes in TCR beta repertoire diversity, the study relied on deep sequencing normalized with unique cDNA molecular identifiers. Donors were grouped into four age groups: young (average approximately 15 years), middle-aged (under 40), aged (about 59) and long-lived (approximately 75). For two donors (one aged 18 to 30 and one aged 80 or older), the study analyzed two additional independent replicas of 1 million unique cDNA reads from the same blood draw.

General study outcomes and caveats: The percentage of naive T cells measured by flow cytometry correlated strongly with observed TCR beta diversity. As age increased, observed TCR beta diversity per million T cells dropped in a roughly linear way, and a significant reduction was already evident by age 40. Conclusive comparison of naive and antigen-experienced compartments was prevented by the profiling of bulk unsorted PBMCs. Compared with the aged group, the long-lived group had more naive CD4+ T cells, fewer expanded clones and increased TCR diversity, suggesting age selection. Donor CMV infection status was unknown, potentially confounding age-related changes in expanded clonotypes. Estimates of total diversity based on one million sequenced T cells were regarded as lower bounds and as underestimates.

Libraries came from 5' RACE. Sequenced on an Illumina HiSeq 2500. The second PCR ran for roughly 6 to 11 cycles and used a J-beta primer mix along with a sample-barcoded 5' primer. A template-switch 5' adaptor carrying 12 random nucleotides introduced a unique molecular identifier onto each TCR beta cDNA molecule. At least 3 million CDR3-containing paired-end reads were obtained from each sample. The Mint cDNA synthesis kit, primed by a TRBC-specific oligonucleotide, was used to synthesize first-strand cDNA from all RNA. Following uracil-DNA glycosylase treatment, all cDNA underwent a first 18-cycle PCR with the universal primers M1SS and BC2_uni_R. Processing in the source paper ran as follows. For normalization, 1 million high-quality reads were randomly selected from each sample, with every read carrying a distinct molecular identifier. Instead of being binned into consensus sequences, reads with shared molecular identifiers were discarded. MiTCR, with a Q25 quality threshold and the strictest error-elimination algorithm, was used for CDR3 identification, clonotype clustering and error correction. A nonparametric unseen species model with Euler transformation was used to estimate lower-bound total TCR beta diversity. TCRdb reprocessed the public reads (quality trimming at Q25 with fastp, clone calling with MiXCR) and kept in-frame beta chains. Each CDR3 protein appears once, grouped with its most common genes and DNA. The V and J calls were not made by the authors but by TCRdb's processing. Here the sample has 1.5 million or so distinct CDR3 sequences; about 42% occur a single time. Approximately 4.1% of the sample comes from the top ten.

Per the germline V gene (reference sequence), LGHDT is the CDR1 and YNNKEL is the CDR2. The cysteine opens and the phenylalanine closes a CDR3 of 14 amino acids. Left in the record is the CDR3 DNA by itself, 42 bases read in frame from the first base. V has 9 bases trimmed and J has 4 bases trimmed; junction bases matching no gene number 7. Donors were approximately 42 systemically healthy Caucasian individuals from Russia aged 6 to 90 years. Each donor gave ten milliliters of peripheral blood, collected into EDTA-treated Vacutainer tubes. PBMCs were isolated by Ficoll-Paque density-gradient centrifugation, with at least 6 million obtained per sample. Trizol reagent was used to extract total RNA from the PBMCs, yielding at least 5 micrograms per sample. For every donor, flow cytometry on a PBMC aliquot measured the percentage of naive CD45RAhigh/CD27high T cells.

Sequenced material: blood. This clonotype was obtained from a woman between 18 and 29 years old in good health. The rearranged chain carries TRBV3-1 and TRBJ2-2, with 8 bases in between that match TRBD1. The CDR3 in this case is CARFIQGGTGELFF. The DNA sequence is as follows: TGTGCCAGGTTTATACAGGGGGGCACCGGGGAGCTGTTTTTT.